This TCR beta chain was sequenced in a study of T-cell reconstitution after alpha-beta-depleted transplantation in children. Overall study results and limits: Most T-cell counts and diversity one year after the transplant came from T cells that were newly produced.

Construction of the TCRbeta library involved unique molecular identifiers. TCRdb passed the PCR reads through MiXCR, listing each CDR3 protein once. The sample comprises hundreds of thousands of distinct CDR3 sequences, 15% to 20% of which are singletons, and roughly 5% rests with the top ten. Remarks on this clonotype: Its cognate antigen is unknown.

The sample was PBMCs, mostly from graft donor cells, taken 360 days after TCRalphabeta/CD19-depleted stem cell transplant. The source of this sequence is a male patient between 5 and 17 years old who had a stem cell transplant for acute lymphoblastic leukemia, so the T cells may come from the graft donor.

CDR3 sequence reads: CASSGDRGILTEAFF. The CDR3 nucleotides are TGTGCCAGCTCAGGCGACAGGGGGATATTGACTGAAGCTTTCTTT. The genes are TRBV18 and TRBJ1-1; 9 positions agree with TRBD1. The V gene's germline CDR1 is KGHSH and CDR2 LQKENI. This CDR3 region has 15 residues. V shed 5 bases and J 5 bases; nucleotides not matched to a gene: 9.